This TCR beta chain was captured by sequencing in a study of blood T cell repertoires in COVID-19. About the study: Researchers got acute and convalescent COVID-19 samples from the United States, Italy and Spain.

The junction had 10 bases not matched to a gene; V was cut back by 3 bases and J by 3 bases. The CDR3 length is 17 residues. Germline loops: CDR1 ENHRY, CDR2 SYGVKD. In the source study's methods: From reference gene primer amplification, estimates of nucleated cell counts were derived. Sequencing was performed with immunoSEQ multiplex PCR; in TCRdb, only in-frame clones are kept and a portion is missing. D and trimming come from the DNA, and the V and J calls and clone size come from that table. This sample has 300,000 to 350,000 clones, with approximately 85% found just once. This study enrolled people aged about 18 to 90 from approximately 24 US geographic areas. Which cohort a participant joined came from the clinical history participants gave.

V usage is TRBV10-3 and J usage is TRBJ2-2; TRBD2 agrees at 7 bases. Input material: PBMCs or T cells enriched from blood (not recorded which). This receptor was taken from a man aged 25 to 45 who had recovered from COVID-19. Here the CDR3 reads CAISDVPGGGDTGELFF. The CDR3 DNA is TGTGCCATCAGTGACGTTCCGGGGGGTGGCGACACCGGGGAGCTGTTTTTT.